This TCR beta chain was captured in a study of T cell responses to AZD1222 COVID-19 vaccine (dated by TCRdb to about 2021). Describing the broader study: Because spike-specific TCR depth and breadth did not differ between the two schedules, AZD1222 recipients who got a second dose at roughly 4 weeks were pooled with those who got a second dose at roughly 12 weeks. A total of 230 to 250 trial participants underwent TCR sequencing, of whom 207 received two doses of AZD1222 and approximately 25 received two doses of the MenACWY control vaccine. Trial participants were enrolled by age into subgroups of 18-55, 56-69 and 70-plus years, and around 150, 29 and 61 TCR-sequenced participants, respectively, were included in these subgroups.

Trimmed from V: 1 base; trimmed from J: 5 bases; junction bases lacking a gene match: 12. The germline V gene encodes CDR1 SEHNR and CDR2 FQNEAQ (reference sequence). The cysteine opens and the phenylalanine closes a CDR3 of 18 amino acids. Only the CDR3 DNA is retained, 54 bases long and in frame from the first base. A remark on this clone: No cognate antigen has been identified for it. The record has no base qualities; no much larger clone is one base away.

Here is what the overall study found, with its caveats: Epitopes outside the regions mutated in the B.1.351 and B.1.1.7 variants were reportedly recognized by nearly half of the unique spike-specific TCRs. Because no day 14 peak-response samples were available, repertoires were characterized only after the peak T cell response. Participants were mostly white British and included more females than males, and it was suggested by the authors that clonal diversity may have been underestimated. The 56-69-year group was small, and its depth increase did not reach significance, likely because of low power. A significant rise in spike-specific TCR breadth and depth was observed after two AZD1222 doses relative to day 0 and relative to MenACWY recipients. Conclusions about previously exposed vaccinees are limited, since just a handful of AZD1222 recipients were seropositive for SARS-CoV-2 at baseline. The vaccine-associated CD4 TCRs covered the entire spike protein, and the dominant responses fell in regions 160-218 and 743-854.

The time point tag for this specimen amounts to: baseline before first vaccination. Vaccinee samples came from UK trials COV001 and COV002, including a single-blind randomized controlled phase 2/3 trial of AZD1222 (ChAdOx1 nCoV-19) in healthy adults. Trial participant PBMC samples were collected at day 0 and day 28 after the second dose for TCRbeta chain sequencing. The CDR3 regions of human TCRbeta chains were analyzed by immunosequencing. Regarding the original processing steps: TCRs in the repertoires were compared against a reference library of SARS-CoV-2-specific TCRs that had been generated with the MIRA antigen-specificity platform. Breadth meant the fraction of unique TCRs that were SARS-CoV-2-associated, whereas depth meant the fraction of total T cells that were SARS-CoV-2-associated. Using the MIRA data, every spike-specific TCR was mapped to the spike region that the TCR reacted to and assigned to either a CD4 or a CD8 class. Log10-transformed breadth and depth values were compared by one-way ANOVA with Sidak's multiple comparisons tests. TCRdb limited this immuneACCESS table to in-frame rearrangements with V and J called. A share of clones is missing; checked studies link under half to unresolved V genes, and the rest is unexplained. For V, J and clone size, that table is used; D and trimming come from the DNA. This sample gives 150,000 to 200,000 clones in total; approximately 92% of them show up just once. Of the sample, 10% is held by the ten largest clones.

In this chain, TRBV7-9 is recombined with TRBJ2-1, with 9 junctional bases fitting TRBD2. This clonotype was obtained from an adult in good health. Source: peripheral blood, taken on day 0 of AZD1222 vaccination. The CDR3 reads CASSLGGGAGWTHNEQFF. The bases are TGTGCCAGCAGCTTAGGCGGGGGGGCCGGATGGACACACAATGAGCAGTTCTTC.